The clone carrying this T cell receptor (beta chain) was recorded only once. Its matching antigen is unknown. Germline CDR1 reads SGHRS; CDR2 reads YFSETQ. The CDR3 is 15 amino acids. V shed 0 bases and J 5 bases; nucleotides not matched to a gene: 4. The sample originates from a study of cytomegalovirus exposure and HLA in healthy donors. General observations from the study: The study reported that TCR beta sequences accurately predicted HLA-A and HLA-B alleles in most subjects. Later work found that TCR association rates differed between HLA loci; DRB1 had the most and HLA-C the fewest.

The PCR used 60 Vbeta and 13 Jbeta primers. Profiled with immunoSEQ multiplex PCR; TCRdb holds only in-frame clones, not every one. The table records approximately 160,000 clones, around 75% of them present only once. Input material: PBMCs. V usage is TRBV5-1 and J usage is TRBJ1-4; TRBD1 matches 7 bases. The sequence came from a woman aged 45 to 65 in good health and CMV-seropositive. The CDR3 nucleotides read TGCGCCAGCAGCTTGGACGCAGGGGGAAATGAAAAACTGTTTTTT. It specifies CASSLDAGGNEKLFF.